This TCR beta chain is from a study of Graves' ophthalmopathy and Graves' hyperthyroidism (dated by TCRdb to 2016 to 2019). Background on the whole study: Peripheral blood was collected before any treatment was given, at the time of initial diagnosis. The study used signatures of the TCR beta repertoire to tell Graves' ophthalmopathy apart from Graves' hyperthyroidism and to predict which patients would progress to ophthalmopathy. For independent validation, a separate cohort was made up of 18 to 20 hyperthyroidism patients plus 17 patients who later progressed from hyperthyroidism to ophthalmopathy. Following sample collection, hyperthyroidism patients were given methimazole at a starting dose of 30 mg daily, and ophthalmopathy patients were given high-dose intravenous methylprednisolone. In total, 135 blood samples were TCR-sequenced: under 45 ophthalmopathy, approximately 75 hyperthyroidism and approximately 17 hyperthyroidism-to-ophthalmopathy patients. For training and testing, the roughly 93 patients in the discovery cohort were randomly divided in a 7:3 ratio. To explore V-J signatures distinguishing ophthalmopathy from hyperthyroidism, a discovery set of roughly 98 patients (about 44 ophthalmopathy, 57 stable hyperthyroidism) was enrolled. In about 6 hyperthyroidism patients, the T-cell repertoire of thyroid tissue was compared with the T-cell repertoire of blood.

For repertoire sequencing, the TCR beta CDR3 regions were amplified from RNA transcripts. HTBI primers and the Qiagen OneStep RT-PCR kit were used in a first-round RT-PCR, which was followed by a second-round multiplex PCR, size selection and purification. Sequencing of the libraries was carried out on an Illumina HiSeq2000 in paired-end mode with 100 bp reads. Per the authors' processing: SOAPnuke was used to process the reads, throwing out any read that had adapters, had uncalled bases, had a mean Phred below 15, or lacked an exact constant-primer or identifier match. High-quality paired reads were merged with COPE v1.2.5. Unique nucleotide sequences were defined as clonotypes and aligned to IMGT TRB V, D and J references using MiTCR v1.1. The analysis was limited to V-J combinations with a frequency above 0.0001, which together covered around 99% of the repertoires. For each V-J combination, a TCR clonal expansion and chaos score was defined as the ratio of F50 clonal expansion to chaos observed in the TCRdist matrix. Features were reduced by Welch's t-statistics and random forest to approximately 13 V-J combinations, which fed a naive Bayes classifier. The Morisita-Horn index was used to measure how similar the thyroid and blood repertoires were. The public sequencing data were trimmed at Q25 with fastp and processed into clonotypes with MiXCR by TCRdb, which kept only in-frame beta chains. Every CDR3 protein is listed once, alongside the most common genes and DNA of its rows. The V and J calls, along with clone size, are taken from TCRdb and not from the paper's own processing. The sample table holds about 210,000 distinct CDR3 sequences, of which under 30% were seen once. The ten largest clonotypes hold approximately 8.6% of the sample.

Broader findings and caveats from the paper: Most of the expanded thyroid clonotypes with a frequency above 0.001 were also detected in blood, and it was suggested that the thyroid immune response may be reflected by blood repertoires. In cross-validation, the 13-signature model distinguished ophthalmopathy from stable hyperthyroidism with 87.88% sensitivity and around 81% specificity, while in the test set the corresponding values were about 80% and 75%. In validation, the model predicted ophthalmopathy progression with nearly 71% sensitivity and roughly 72% specificity; around twelve predicted patients were CT-confirmed with GO in a median of approximately six months. No statistical method was used to predetermine the sample size, and group allocation was not hidden from the investigators.

Patients with ophthalmopathy had moderately to severely active disease, with a Clinical Activity Score of 3 or more, a NOSPECS grade of 4 or more, and a disease duration of less than 3 months. Anyone with other autoimmune diseases, uncontrolled infections, pregnancy or lactation was excluded from the study. Clinical symptoms, serum thyroxine, TRAb, thyroid ultrasound and orbital computed tomography formed the basis of the diagnosis. Ficoll-Paque density gradient centrifugation was used to isolate PBMCs from about 9 ml of fresh peripheral blood. Total RNA was extracted with Trizol reagent and quality-checked on an Agilent 2100 Bioanalyzer. This clonotype has a count of ten or more. This clone's antigen is unknown. Base qualities are not at hand, and no much larger clone is one base apart. There are 13 amino acids in the CDR3, from cysteine to phenylalanine inclusive. Only the CDR3 part of the read is kept: 39 bases, read in frame from the first base. As encoded in the germline V gene (reference sequence), CDR1 is LNHDA while CDR2 is SQIVND. V and J lose 4 bases and 1 base, and a span of 7 bases separates them.

This receptor was taken from a man aged 45-65 years with Graves' ophthalmopathy. Donor details come from another sample of the same person, matched by shared clones. This receptor chain uses TRBV19 and TRBJ1-1; D gene: possibly TRBD1, on 6 matching bases. The sequenced material came from peripheral blood. Here the CDR3 is given as CASSRGANTEAFF. The bases read TGTGCCAGTAGTAGGGGGGCGAACACTGAAGCTTTCTTT. Joined to the reference TRBV19 and TRBJ1-1 proteins, this CDR3 gives the full variable domain: DGGITQSPKYLFRKEGQNVTLSCEQNLNHDAMYWYRQDPGQGLRLIYYSQIVNDFQKGDIAEGYSVSREKKESFPLTVTSAQKNPTAFYLCASSRGANTEAFFGQGTRLTVV.